This TCR beta chain is from a study of blood T cell repertoires in COVID-19. On the study more broadly: PBMCs, B-cell-depleted T cells, or T cells were the source of the cDNA or gDNA that made up the material.

The data were produced by immunoSEQ multiplex PCR, yet TCRdb's version contains in-frame clones alone and is incomplete. The sample contains about 150,000 clones, roughly 84% of which appear only once. It was during active infection that Seattle patients were enrolled and then longitudinally followed. Trimming shortened V by 1 base and J by 0 bases, and 21 bases separated the two germline ends. The germline CDR1 and CDR2 sequences are LGHDT and YNNKEL (reference sequence). The CDR3 runs 19 residues. The TCR comes from a woman aged 55-69 years with COVID-19, enrolled during active disease. Sequencing used peripheral blood. The chain links TRBV3-1 (or the pseudogene TRBV3-2) to TRBJ1-1; D perhaps matches TRBD1 (5 bases). The CDR3 protein is CASSQGGTTLQIMNTEAFF. In nucleotides, the CDR3 is TGTGCCAGCAGCCAAGGGGGGACTACTTTACAGATTATGAACACTGAAGCTTTCTTT.